Only one count was recorded for the clone carrying this T cell receptor beta chain. Its antigen is unidentified. This record comes from a study of T cells in Graves' hyperthyroidism and ophthalmopathy. Criteria for exclusion of patients were uncontrolled infection, other autoimmune disease, pregnancy or lactation. Looked up from germline, CDR1 is MDHEN and CDR2 is SYDVKM. CDR3 length: 12 residues. V lost 3 bases and J lost 11; bases outside the gene matches: 4. The study, taken as a whole, reports: Researchers report that a 13 V-J model separated ophthalmopathy from stable hyperthyroidism. A median around 5.9 months before onset, the model predicted ophthalmopathy.

Using RNA transcripts as the source, TCR beta CDR3 regions were amplified. Primed by the HTBI set, a first-round RT-PCR was run on the TCR CDR3. TCRdb used MiXCR to reprocess the multiplex PCR reads, holding one entry per CDR3 protein. The sample has fewer than 650,000 distinct CDR3 sequences; approximately 15% are singletons. This receptor was obtained from a young woman with Graves' ophthalmopathy. V gene TRBV28 combines with J gene TRBJ2-5; TRBD1 matches 9 bases. Sample: blood. The CDR3 loop reads CASSLMDRGQYF. For the CDR3, the DNA is TGTGCCAGCAGTTTGATGGACAGGGGTCAGTACTTC.